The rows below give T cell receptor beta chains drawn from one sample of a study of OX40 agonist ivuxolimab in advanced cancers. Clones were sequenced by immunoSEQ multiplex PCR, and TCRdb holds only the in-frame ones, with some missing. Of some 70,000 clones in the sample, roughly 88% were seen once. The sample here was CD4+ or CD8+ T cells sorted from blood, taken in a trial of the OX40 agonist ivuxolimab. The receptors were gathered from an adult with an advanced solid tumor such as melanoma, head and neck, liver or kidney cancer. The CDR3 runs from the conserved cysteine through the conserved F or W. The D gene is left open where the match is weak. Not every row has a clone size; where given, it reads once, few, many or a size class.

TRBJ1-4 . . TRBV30 TGTGCCTGGAGCGCCTGGGGGAGCGGTGAAAAACTGTTTTTT CAWSAWGSGEKLFF
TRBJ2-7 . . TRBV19 TGTGCCAGTAGTCTAGACAGCTTCTACGAGCAGTACTTC CASSLDSFYEQYF
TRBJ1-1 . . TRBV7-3 TGTGCCAGCAGCTCTCATCCCATGAACACTGAAGCTTTCTTT CASSSHPMNTEAFF
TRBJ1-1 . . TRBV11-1 TGTGCCAGCAGCCTCGACAGGAAGGCTTTCTTT CASSLDRKAFF
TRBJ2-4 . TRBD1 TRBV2 TGTGCCAGCAAAGGGTTGGACAGGGCCGTAGGATCCCTACAAAACATTCAGTACTTC CASKGLDRAVGSLQNIQYF
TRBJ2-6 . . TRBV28 TGTGCCAGCCAAGGTAGCTCTGGGGCCAACGTCCTGACTTTC CASQGSSGANVLTF
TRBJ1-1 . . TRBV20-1 TGCAGTGCTAGCACTGAAGCTTTCTTT CSASTEAFF
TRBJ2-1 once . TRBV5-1 TGCGCCAGCAGCTTGGAAGGGGAGCAGTTCTTC CASSLEGEQFF
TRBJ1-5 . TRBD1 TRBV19 TGTGCCACGTCCGGGACAGGGAACCAGCCCCAGCATTTT CATSGTGNQPQHF
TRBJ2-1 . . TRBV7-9 TGTGCCAGCAGCTTAGATAGACGGAACCTCAATGAGCAGTTCTTC CASSLDRRNLNEQFF
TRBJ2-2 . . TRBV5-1 TGCGCCAGCAGCATAACGAACACCGGGGAGCTGTTTTTT CASSITNTGELFF
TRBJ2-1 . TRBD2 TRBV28 TGTGCCAGCAGAGCTTCGAGCGGGGGGCCTTACAATGAGCAGTTCTTC CASRASSGGPYNEQFF
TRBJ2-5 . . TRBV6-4 TGTGCCAGCAGCACCAATCAGGGAGAGACCCAGTACTTC CASSTNQGETQYF
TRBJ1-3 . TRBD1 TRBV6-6 TGTGCCAGCATTCAGGGACAGGTCGCTGGAAACACCATATATTTT CASIQGQVAGNTIYF
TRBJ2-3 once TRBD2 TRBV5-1 TGCGCCAGCAGTGATAACGGGGGGGCGGTCCCCAGTACGCAGTATTTT CASSDNGGAVPSTQYF
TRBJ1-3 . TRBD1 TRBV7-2 TGTGCCAGCAGCCAGGGGGGAACAGGGGGAGGAAACACCATATATTTT CASSQGGTGGGNTIYF
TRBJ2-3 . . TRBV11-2 TGTGCCAGCAGCTTAGAAGGTTTCCTCACAGATACGCAGTATTTT CASSLEGFLTDTQYF
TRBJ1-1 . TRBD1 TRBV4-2 TGTGCCAGCAGCCCAAGACAGGGTGAAGCTTTCTTT CASSPRQGEAFF
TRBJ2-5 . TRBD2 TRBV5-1 TGCGCCAGCAGCTTGGCCAGCGGGGGACGGGAGACCCAGTACTTC CASSLASGGRETQYF
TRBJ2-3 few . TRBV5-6 TGTGCCAGCAGCTTGGACTGGGATACGCAGTATTTT CASSLDWDTQYF
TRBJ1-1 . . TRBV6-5 TGTGCCAGCAGTTACGTCGGTGGCAGGTCGGGCACTGAAGCTTTCTTT CASSYVGGRSGTEAFF
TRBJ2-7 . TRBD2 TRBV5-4 TGTGCCAGCAGCTTGGGGACTAGCGGGGGAGCCGCCTACGAGCAGTACTTC CASSLGTSGGAAYEQYF
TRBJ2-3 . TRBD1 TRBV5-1 TGCGCCAGCAGCCCACAGGGGGTAGGAGATACGCAGTATTTT CASSPQGVGDTQYF
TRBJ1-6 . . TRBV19 TGTGCCAGTTGCCGAGGGGCCGGGGGGAATTCACCCCTCCACTTT CASCRGAGGNSPLHF
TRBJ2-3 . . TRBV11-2 TGTGCCAGCAGCTTAAGTTATTATTTTGGCACAGATACGCAGTATTTT CASSLSYYFGTDTQYF
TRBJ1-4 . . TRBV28 TGTGCCAGCAGTTTAAGCAGCTTAGGCGAAAAACTGTTTTTT CASSLSSLGEKLFF
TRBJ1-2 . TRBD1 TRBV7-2 TGTGCCAGCAGCTTTACCGGGACAGGGGAGCGTGGCTACACCTTC CASSFTGTGERGYTF
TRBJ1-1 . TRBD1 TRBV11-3 TGTGCCAGCAGCCGCGGGACAGATACTTCGGAAGCTTTCTTT CASSRGTDTSEAFF
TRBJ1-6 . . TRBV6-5 TGTGCCAGCAGTTACCAAGGGCACCCAAATTCACCCCTCCACTTT CASSYQGHPNSPLHF
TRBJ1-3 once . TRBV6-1 TGTGCCAGCAGCCCGGACAGAGACGGAAACACCATATATTTT CASSPDRDGNTIYF
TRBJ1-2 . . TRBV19 TGTGCCAGTATCAGGACCAGGGGCGGCTATGGCTACACCTTC CASIRTRGGYGYTF
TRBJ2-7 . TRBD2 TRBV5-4 TGTGCCAGCAGCTTGGGAACTAGCGGCTCCTACGAGCAGTACTTC CASSLGTSGSYEQYF
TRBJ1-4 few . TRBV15 TGTGCCACCGCTGGGGCGGCGGCCGAAAAACTGTTTTTT CATAGAAAEKLFF
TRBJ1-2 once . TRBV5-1 TGCGCCAGCAGCCTGACGGGGGACTATGGCTACACCTTC CASSLTGDYGYTF
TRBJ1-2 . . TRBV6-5 TGTGCCAGCAGTTTTCCCCGGGACGCTTCTAACTATGGCTACACCTTC CASSFPRDASNYGYTF
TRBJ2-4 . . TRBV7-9 TGTGCCAGCAGCTTTGTCAAGGGAAGAGACATTCAGTACTTC CASSFVKGRDIQYF
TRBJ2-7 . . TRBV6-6 TGTGCCAGCAGTTACAACAGGGAAGGTTACGAGCAGTACTTC CASSYNREGYEQYF
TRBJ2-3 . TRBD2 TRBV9 TGTGCCAGCAGCCGGGGGGGTTTCGGGACAGATACGCAGTATTTT CASSRGGFGTDTQYF
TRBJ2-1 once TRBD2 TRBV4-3 TGCGCCAGCAGCCAAGACCGGGGTATCGGGGGGAATGAGCAGTTCTTC CASSQDRGIGGNEQFF
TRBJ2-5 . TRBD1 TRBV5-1 TGCGCCAGCAGCAAAGACCCAGACAGGGCTCTCCAAGAGACCCAGTACTTC CASSKDPDRALQETQYF
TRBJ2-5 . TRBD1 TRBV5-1 TGCGCCAGCAGCTTGTCGGACAGGGGGCAGACCCAGTACTTC CASSLSDRGQTQYF
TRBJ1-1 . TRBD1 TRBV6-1 TGTGCCAGCATTGTACAGGGGCGACCGGAGGCTTTCTTT CASIVQGRPEAFF
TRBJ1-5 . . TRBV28 TGTGCCAGCAGAGGAGTAAGAGGGAATCTGCCCCAGCATTTT CASRGVRGNLPQHF
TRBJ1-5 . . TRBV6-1 TGTGCCAGCAGTGAAACATCAATGCAGCCCCAGCATTTT CASSETSMQPQHF
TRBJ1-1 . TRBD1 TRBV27 TGTGCCAGCAGTGACAGCGACAGGGGGCCGCCTGAAGCTTTCTTT CASSDSDRGPPEAFF
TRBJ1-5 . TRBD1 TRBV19 TGTGCCAGTAGCGATGGGACAGGGACTTTCAATCAGCCCCAGCATTTT CASSDGTGTFNQPQHF
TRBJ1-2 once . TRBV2 TGTGCCAGCAGTGTCGGCTACACCTTC CASSVGYTF
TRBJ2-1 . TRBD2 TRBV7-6 TGTGCCAGCAGCTTAATCGGGGGGACGGGTGTCGAGCAGTTCTTC CASSLIGGTGVEQFF
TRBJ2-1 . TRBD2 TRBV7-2 TGTGCCAGCAGCTTAGCGCGGGGGACTGTCTGGCATGAGCAGTTCTTC CASSLARGTVWHEQFF
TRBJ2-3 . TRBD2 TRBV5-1 TGCGCCAGCAGCTTACTAGCGGTACGGGATACGCAGTATTTT CASSLLAVRDTQYF
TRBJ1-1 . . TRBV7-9 TGTGCCAGCAGCTTAGGGCGGGGTTCTGCTTTCTTT CASSLGRGSAFF
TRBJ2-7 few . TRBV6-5 TGTGCCAGCACACCAGAGAGCTCCTACGAGCAGTACTTC CASTPESSYEQYF